These T cell receptor beta chains were read from a single sample in a study of CD8 T cells in ankylosing spondylitis. MiXCR, applied by TCRdb to the 5' RACE reads, yields one record per CDR3 protein. Of roughly 190,000 distinct CDR3 sequences listed, 9.5% to 15% are singletons. The sequenced sample was blood, either unsorted or a sorted T cell fraction (not recorded which). Source of these receptors: a male donor with ankylosing spondylitis or in good health (not recorded which). The CDR3 runs from the conserved cysteine through the conserved F or W. A D gene is named only where the DNA matches it firmly. Some rows mark clone size as missing; the rest say once, few, many or name a class of expanded clone.

>NA|NA|TRBJ2-3|TRBV23-1|18
TGCGCCAGCAGTCAATCAGGGACCGAACCCGGGGGCACAGATACGCAGTATTTT
CASSQSGTEPGGTDTQYF
>few|NA|TRBJ1-2|TRBV6-5|13
TGTGCCAGCAGTTACTCGGGGTCTTACGGCTACACCTTC
CASSYSGSYGYTF
>NA|TRBD2|TRBJ2-1|TRBV7-2|15
TGTGCCAGCAGCTCCGGACTAGGCTCGGGGAATGAGCAGTTCTTC
CASSSGLGSGNEQFF
>NA|TRBD2|TRBJ2-1|TRBV15|16
TGTGCCACCAGCAGGCAGCTAGCGGGGGGTCCAGGAGAACAGTTCTTC
CATSRQLAGGPGEQFF
>NA|TRBD2|TRBJ2-1|TRBV3-1|16
TGTGCCAGCAGCCAGAGGGAGGGCCCCCCCTACAATGAGCAGTTCTTC
CASSQREGPPYNEQFF
>many|NA|TRBJ2-5|TRBV6-6|13
TGTGCCAGCAGTTACACCACCTGGTGGACCCAGTACTTC
CASSYTTWWTQYF
>NA|TRBD2|TRBJ2-7|TRBV27|16
TGTGCCAGCAGTGGGACTAGCGGCTTTTTTTCCTACGAGCAGTACTTC
CASSGTSGFFSYEQYF
>NA|TRBD2|TRBJ2-7|TRBV20-1|18
TGCAGTGCTAGAGATCTCGCTAGCGGGAGGTCTGGCTCCTACGAGCAGTACTTC
CSARDLASGRSGSYEQYF
>many|NA|TRBJ1-1|TRBV12-3/TRBV12-4|11
TGTGCCAGCACCCTCGGACAGGAAGCTTTCTTT
CASTLGQEAFF
>few|TRBD1|TRBJ1-3|TRBV5-1|16
TGCGCCAGCAGCGCCGGACAGGGGGCGCAAGGAAACACCATATATTTT
CASSAGQGAQGNTIYF
>many|NA|TRBJ2-1|TRBV29-1|14
TGCAGCGTGGGGGGAGGGGGTTCCTACAATGAGCAGTTCTTC
CSVGGGGSYNEQFF
>many|TRBD2|TRBJ2-2|TRBV20-1|16
TGCAGTGCTAGAGATGCTAGCGGGGGGGAGTGGGGGGAGCTGTTTTTT
CSARDASGGEWGELFF
>few|NA|TRBJ2-7|TRBV3-1|13
TGTGCCAGCAGCCAAGATGACAGGTACGAGCAGTACTTC
CASSQDDRYEQYF
>NA|NA|TRBJ1-1|TRBV11-2|15
TGTGCCAGCAGCTTCCGAGAGGGACGGAACACTGAAGCTTTCTTT
CASSFREGRNTEAFF
>few|NA|TRBJ1-1|TRBV5-1|15
TGCGCCAGCAGCTTCTTGGCCCATGGGAACACTGAAGCTTTCTTT
CASSFLAHGNTEAFF